This entry features one TCR beta chain sequence. CDR1 and CDR2 from the germline V gene are MNHEY and SVGAGI. V lost 5 bases to trimming and J lost 1 base, with 11 bases between them. This CDR3 has 14 residues. Repertoires were generated with immunoSEQ multiplex PCR, while TCRdb's copy carries only in-frame clones and drops some. The sample lists 20,000 to 25,000 clones; over 70% were seen once. This entry comes from a study of radiotherapy plus CTLA-4 blockade in lung cancer. The material sequenced was peripheral blood, taken from a patient treated with radiotherapy plus ipilimumab. J is TRBJ1-1 and V is TRBV6-5; D gene ambiguous. The TCR comes from a human donor with non-small cell lung cancer who had stable disease on radiotherapy plus ipilimumab. The CDR3 DNA sequence: TGTGCCAGCAGTCCAATACAACGGAACACTGAAGCTTTCTTT. As protein: CASSPIQRNTEAFF.